This note documents a single TCR beta chain sequence. Its cognate antigen is unknown. This specimen comes from a study of pediatric ulcerative colitis. The wider study: Ulcerative colitis patients had pancolitis or left-sided colitis, with confirming histology. Broader study findings: Ulcerative colitis patients shared more blood-rectal clones than controls. All ulcerative colitis patients, but no controls, carried a couple of rectal clonotypes.

Trimming removed 4 bases at V and 0 bases at J, with 13 bases between. The CDR3 has 15 residues. Germline V gene data show CDR1 as LNHNV and CDR2 as YYDKDF (reference sequence). Rectal tissue came from one to two pinch biopsies taken at colonoscopy. Some clones are missing from TCRdb's copy, which holds only in-frame ones; the method was immunoSEQ multiplex PCR. Seen here are around 34,000 clones, 80% to 85% observed once, and the top ten hold over 0.95%. Sequencing input: gut tissue. The TCR sequence derives from a boy between 10 and 17 years old with mild ulcerative colitis. The chain joins TRBV15 to TRBJ2-7; weak D call: TRBD2 (6 bases). The CDR3 sequence: CATSKFRGNSYEQYF. The CDR3 DNA follows: TGTGCCACCAGCAAATTTCGGGGGAACTCCTACGAGCAGTACTTC.